The entry that follows covers one T cell receptor beta chain sequence. One end of the junction does not line up with germline, which may come from a read error. The source of the sample is a study of blood T cell repertoires in COVID-19. The wider study: Samples representing acute and convalescent COVID-19 were sourced from the United States, Italy and Spain.

Researchers sorted participants into cohorts using their self-reported clinical history. Exposed enrollees had met someone with a PCR-confirmed or clinician-diagnosed COVID-19 case at some point within the 2 weeks before study entry. Germline-derived CDR1 and CDR2 are KGHSY and FQNENV. This CDR3 has 13 amino acids. Source study methods: Reference gene primer amplification gave estimated nucleated cell counts. The method was immunoSEQ multiplex PCR; TCRdb's version includes in-frame clones alone and lacks a portion of them. Clone size and the V and J calls come from that table; the DNA yielded D and trimming. Found here are 350,000 to 450,000 clones, roughly 84% of them singletons; the top ten hold around 1.5%.

The chain uses TRBV16 and TRBJ2-5; 7 bases line up with TRBD2. What was sequenced was PBMCs or T cells enriched from blood (not recorded which). The TCR originated in a woman younger than 35 who had been exposed to COVID-19. The CDR3 region is CASRRTRQEAQYF. CDR3 sequence (DNA): TGTGCCAGCAGGAGGACTAGGCAAGAGGCCCAGTACTTC.